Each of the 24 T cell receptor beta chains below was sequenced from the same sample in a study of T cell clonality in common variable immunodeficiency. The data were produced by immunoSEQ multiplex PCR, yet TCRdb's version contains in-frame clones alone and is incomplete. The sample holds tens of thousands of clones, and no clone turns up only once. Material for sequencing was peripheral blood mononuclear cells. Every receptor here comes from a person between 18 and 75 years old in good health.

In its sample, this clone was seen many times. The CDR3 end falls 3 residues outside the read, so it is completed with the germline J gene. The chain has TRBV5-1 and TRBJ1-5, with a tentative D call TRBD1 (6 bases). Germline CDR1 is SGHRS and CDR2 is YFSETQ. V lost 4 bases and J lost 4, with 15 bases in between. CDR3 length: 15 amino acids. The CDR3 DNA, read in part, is TGCGCCAGCAGCAAGGACGAGGGGGGGAATCAGCCC. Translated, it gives CASSKDEGGNQP. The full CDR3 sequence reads CASSKDEGGNQPQHF. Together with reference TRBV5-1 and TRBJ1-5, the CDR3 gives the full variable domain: KAGVTQTPRYLIKTRGQQVTLSCSPISGHRSVSWYQQTPGQGLQFLFEYFSETQRNKGNFPGRFSGRQFSNSRSEMNVSTLELGDSALYLCASSKDEGGNQPQHFGDGTRLSIL.

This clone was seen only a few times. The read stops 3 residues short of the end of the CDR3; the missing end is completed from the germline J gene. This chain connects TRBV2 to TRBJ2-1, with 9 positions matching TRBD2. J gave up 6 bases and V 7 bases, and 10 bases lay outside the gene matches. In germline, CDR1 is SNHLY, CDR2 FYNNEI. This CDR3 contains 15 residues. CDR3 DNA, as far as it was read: TGTGCCAGCAATAGACTAGCGGATATGCGCAATGAG. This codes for CASNRLADMRNE. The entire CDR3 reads CASNRLADMRNEQFF.

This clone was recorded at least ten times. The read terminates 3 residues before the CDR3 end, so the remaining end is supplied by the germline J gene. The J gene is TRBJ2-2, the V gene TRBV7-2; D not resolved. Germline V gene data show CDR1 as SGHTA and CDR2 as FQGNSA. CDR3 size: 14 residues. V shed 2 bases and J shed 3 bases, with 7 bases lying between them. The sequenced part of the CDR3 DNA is TGTGCCAGCAGCTTATTCCAATACACCGGGGAG. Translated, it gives CASSLFQYTGE. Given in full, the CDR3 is CASSLFQYTGELFF. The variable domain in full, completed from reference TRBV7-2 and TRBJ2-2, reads GAGVSQSPSNKVTEKGKDVELRCDPISGHTALYWYRQSLGQGLEFLIYFQGNSAPDKSGLPSDRFSAERTGGSVSTLTIQRTQQEDSAVYLCASSLFQYTGELFFGEGSRLTVL.

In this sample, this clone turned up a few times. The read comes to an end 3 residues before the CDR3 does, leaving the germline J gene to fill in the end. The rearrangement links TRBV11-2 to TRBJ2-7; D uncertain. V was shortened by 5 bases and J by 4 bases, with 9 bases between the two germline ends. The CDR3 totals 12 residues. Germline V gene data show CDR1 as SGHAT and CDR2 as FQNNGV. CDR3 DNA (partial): TGTGCCAGCAGCCCCCCCGGGTACGAG. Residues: CASSPPGYE. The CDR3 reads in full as CASSPPGYEQYF.

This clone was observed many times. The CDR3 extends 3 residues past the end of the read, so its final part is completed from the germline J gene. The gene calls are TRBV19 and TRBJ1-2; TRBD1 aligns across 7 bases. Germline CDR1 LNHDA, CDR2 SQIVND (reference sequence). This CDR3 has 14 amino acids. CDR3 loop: CASRSLLGGQGYTF. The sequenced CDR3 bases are TGTGCCAGTAGATCATTACTAGGGGGCCAAGGC.

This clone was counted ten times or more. The CDR3 bases that were read are TGTGCCAGCAGCTTAGCGACAGGTCCCTTCTACGAG. This encodes CASSLATGPFYE. The entire CDR3 protein reads CASSLATGPFYEQYF. V is TRBV7-9 and J is TRBJ2-7, with D perhaps matching TRBD1 (6 bases). The read halts 3 residues ahead of the CDR3 end, with the missing end drawn from the germline J gene. The CDR3 contains 15 residues. CDR1 and CDR2 (germline): SEHNR, FQNEAQ (reference sequence). The germline V and J ends were trimmed by 0 bases and 3 bases, with 12 bases remaining between them.

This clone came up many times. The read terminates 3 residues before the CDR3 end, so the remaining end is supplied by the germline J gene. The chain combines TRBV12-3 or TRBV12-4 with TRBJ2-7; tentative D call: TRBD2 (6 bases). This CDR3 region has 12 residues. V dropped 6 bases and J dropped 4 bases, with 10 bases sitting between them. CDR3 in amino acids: CASSLTRYEQYF. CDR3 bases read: TGTGCCAGCAGCTTGACTAGGTACGAG.

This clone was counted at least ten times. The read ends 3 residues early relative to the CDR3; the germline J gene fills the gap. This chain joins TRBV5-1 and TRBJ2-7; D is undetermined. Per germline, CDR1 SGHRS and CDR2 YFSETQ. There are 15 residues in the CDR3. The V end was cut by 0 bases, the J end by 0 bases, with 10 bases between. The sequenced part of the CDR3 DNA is TGCGCCAGCAGCTTGGGGCTATCTAGCTCCTACGAG. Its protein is CASSLGLSSSYE. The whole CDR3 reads CASSLGLSSSYEQYF.

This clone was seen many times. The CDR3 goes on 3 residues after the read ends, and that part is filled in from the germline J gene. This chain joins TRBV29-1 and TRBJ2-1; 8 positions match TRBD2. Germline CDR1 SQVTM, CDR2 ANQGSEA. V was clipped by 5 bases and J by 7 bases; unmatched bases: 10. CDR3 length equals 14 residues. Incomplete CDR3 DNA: TGCAGCGTTCCCGCGGCGGGAGGCCTAAATGAG. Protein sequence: CSVPAAGGLNE. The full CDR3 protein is CSVPAAGGLNEQFF.

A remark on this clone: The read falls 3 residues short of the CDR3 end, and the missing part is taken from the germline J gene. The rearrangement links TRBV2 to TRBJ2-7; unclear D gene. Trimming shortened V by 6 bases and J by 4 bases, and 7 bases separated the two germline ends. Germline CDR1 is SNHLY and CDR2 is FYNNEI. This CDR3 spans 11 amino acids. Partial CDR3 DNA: TGTGCCAGCAGGCTATTGTACGAG. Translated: CASRLLYE. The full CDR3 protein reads CASRLLYEQYF.

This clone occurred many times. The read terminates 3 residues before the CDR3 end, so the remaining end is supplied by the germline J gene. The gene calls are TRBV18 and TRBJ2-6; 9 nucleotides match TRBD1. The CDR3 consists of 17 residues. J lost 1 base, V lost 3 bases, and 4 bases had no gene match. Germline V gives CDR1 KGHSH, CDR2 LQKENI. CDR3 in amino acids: CASSPGQGYSGANVLTF. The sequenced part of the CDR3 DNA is TGTGCCAGCTCACCGGGACAGGGATATTCTGGGGCCAACGTC. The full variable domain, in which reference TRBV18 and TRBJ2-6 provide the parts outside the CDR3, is NAGVMQNPRHLVRRRGQEARLRCSPMKGHSHVYWYRQLPEEGLKFMVYLQKENIIDESGMPKERFSAEFPKEGPSILRIQQVVRGDSAAYFCASSPGQGYSGANVLTFGAGSRLTVL.

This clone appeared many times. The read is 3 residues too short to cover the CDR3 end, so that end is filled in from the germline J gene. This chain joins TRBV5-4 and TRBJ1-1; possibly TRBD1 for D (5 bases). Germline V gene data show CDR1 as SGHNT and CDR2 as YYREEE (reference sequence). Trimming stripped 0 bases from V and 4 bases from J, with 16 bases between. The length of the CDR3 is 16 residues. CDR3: CASSLDQGKKATEAFF. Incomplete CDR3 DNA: TGTGCCAGCAGCTTGGATCAGGGAAAGAAGGCCACTGAA.

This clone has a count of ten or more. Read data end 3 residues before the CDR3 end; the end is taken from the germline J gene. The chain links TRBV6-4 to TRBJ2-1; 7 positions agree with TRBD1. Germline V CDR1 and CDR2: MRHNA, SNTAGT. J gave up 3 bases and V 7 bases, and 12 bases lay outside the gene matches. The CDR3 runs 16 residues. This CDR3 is CASIRGTVWGYNEQFF. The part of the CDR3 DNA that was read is TGTGCCAGCATTAGGGGGACAGTCTGGGGCTACAATGAG.

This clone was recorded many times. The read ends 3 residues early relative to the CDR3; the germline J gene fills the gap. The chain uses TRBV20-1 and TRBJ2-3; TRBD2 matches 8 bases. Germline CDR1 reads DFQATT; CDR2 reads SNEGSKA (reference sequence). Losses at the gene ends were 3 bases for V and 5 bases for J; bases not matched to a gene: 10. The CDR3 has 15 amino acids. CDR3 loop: CSASLSAGAGDTQYF. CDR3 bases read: TGCAGTGCTAGCCTTTCAGCGGGAGCGGGAGATACG.

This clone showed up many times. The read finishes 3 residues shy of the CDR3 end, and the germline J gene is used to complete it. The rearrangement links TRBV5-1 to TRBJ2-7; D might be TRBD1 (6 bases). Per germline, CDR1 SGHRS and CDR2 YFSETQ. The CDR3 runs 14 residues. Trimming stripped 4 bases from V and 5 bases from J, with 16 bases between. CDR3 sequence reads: CASSARTVLDEQYF. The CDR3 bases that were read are TGCGCCAGCAGCGCACGGACAGTTCTGGACGAG.

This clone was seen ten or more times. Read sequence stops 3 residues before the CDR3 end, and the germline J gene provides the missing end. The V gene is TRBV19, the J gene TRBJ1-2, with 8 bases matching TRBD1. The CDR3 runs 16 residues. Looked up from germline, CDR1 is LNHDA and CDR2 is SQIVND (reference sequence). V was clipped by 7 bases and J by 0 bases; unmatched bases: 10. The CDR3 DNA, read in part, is TGTGCCAGTAATTCGGCCGGGACAGGAACTAACTATGGC. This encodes CASNSAGTGTNYG. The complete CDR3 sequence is CASNSAGTGTNYGYTF.

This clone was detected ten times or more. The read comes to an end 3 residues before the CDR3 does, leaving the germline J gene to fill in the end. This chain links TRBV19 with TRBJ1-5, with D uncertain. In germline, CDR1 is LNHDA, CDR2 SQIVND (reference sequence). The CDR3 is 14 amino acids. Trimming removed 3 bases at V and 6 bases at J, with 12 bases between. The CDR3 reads CASSIGRSGQPQHF. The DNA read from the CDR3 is TGTGCCAGTAGTATTGGTAGGTCAGGTCAGCCC.

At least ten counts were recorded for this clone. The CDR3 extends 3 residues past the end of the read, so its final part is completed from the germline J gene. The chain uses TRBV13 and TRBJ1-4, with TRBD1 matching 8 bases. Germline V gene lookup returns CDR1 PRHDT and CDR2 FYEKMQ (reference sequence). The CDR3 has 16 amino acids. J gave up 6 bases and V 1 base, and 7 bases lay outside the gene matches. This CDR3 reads CASSLARQGRDEKLFF. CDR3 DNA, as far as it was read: TGTGCCAGCAGCTTAGCCCGACAGGGGAGAGATGAAAAA.

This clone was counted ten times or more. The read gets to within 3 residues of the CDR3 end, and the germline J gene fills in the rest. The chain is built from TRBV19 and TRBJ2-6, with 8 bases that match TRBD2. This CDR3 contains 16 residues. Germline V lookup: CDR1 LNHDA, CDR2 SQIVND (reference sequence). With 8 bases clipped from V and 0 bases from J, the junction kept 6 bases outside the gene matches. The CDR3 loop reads CASGLALSSGANVLTF. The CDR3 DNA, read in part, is TGTGCCAGTGGACTAGCCCTCAGCTCTGGGGCCAACGTC.

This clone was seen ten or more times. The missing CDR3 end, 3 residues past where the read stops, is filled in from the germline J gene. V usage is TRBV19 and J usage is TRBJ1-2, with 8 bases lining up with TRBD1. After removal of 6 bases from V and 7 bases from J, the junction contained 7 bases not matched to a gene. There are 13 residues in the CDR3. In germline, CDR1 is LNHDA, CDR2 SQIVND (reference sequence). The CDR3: CASRQGASGGYTF. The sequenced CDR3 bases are TGTGCCAGTAGGCAGGGGGCATCGGGTGGC.

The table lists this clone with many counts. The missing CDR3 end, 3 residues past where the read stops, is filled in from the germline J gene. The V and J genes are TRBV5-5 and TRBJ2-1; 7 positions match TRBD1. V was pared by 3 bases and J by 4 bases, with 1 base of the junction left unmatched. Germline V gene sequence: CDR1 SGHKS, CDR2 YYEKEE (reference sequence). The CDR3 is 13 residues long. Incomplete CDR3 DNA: TGTGCCAGCAGCTCACAGGGGTACAATGAG. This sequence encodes CASSSQGYNE. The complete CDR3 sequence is CASSSQGYNEQFF.

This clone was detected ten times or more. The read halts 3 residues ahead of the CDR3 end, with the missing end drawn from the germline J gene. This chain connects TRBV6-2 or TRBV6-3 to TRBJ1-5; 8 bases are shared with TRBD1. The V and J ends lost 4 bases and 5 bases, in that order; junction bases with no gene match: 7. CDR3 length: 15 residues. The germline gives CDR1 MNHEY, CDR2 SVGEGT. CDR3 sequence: CASSSGQGVDQPQHF. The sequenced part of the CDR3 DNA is TGTGCCAGCAGTTCCGGACAGGGAGTCGATCAGCCC.

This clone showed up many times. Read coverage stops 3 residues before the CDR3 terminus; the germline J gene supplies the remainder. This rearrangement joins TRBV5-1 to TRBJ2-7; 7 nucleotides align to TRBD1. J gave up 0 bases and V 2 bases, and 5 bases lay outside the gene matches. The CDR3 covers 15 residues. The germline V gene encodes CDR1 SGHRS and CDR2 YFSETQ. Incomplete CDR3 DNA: TGCGCCAGCAGCTTAGGGGGCGTCAGCTCCTACGAG. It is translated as CASSLGGVSSYE. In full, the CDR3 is CASSLGGVSSYEQYF.

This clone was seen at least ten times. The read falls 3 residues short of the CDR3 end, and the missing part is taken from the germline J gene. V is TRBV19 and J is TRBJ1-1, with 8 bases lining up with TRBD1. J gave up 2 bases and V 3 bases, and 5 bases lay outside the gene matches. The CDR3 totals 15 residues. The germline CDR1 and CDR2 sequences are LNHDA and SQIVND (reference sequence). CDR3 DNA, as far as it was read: TGTGCCAGTAGTATTGGACAGGGACTAAACACTGAA. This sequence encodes CASSIGQGLNTE. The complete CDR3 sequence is CASSIGQGLNTEAFF.